These T cell receptor beta chains were read from a single sample in a study of T cell changes during pregnancy in multiple sclerosis. The protocol was immunoSEQ multiplex PCR, while the TCRdb copy is restricted to in-frame clones and leaves out a portion. The sample records some 71,000 clones, roughly 94% being singletons. Sequencing was performed on peripheral blood, taken after pregnancy. These receptors all come from a female donor with multiple sclerosis, enrolled in a pregnancy study. CDR3s include the opening cysteine and the closing phenylalanine or tryptophan. Each record gives: J gene, D gene, V gene, clone size, CDR3 DNA, CDR3 protein. A D gene is named only where the DNA matches it firmly. The size field is filled for only some rows; it gives once, few, many or a size class.

TRBJ2-7 | TRBD1 | TRBV4-1 | NA | TGCGCCAGCAGCCAAGGTGGACAGGGGTGGTCCTACGAGCAGTACTTC | CASSQGGQGWSYEQYF
TRBJ2-3 | NA | TRBV19 | once | TGTGCCAGTAGTATTCATATCGACAGTCCTCCTAGCACAGATACGCAGTATTTT | CASSIHIDSPPSTDTQYF
TRBJ2-5 | TRBD2 | TRBV6-5 | NA | TGTGCCAGCAGCCTCGGACTAGCCGGGGAGACCCAGTACTTC | CASSLGLAGETQYF
TRBJ1-2 | NA | TRBV19 | NA | TGTGCCAGTAGTATCTCCAGCGAAGCTAACTATGGCTACACCTTC | CASSISSEANYGYTF
TRBJ2-7 | TRBD2 | TRBV7-3 | NA | TGTGCCAGCAGCAAACTAGCGGGCGGCGTCTACGAGCAGTACTTC | CASSKLAGGVYEQYF
TRBJ2-2 | TRBD2 | TRBV7-2 | NA | TGTGCCAGCAGCTTGGAGGGAGGGAGGGCCGGGGAGCTGTTTTTT | CASSLEGGRAGELFF
TRBJ2-5 | TRBD1 | TRBV28 | NA | TGTGCCAGCAGGAAAGGGACAGGTAGATTGTATATGTGGGAGACCCAGTACTTC | CASRKGTGRLYMWETQYF
TRBJ2-1 | NA | TRBV5-4 | once | TGTGCCAGCAGCTTCGAGAACAGCCCCCTCGAGCAGTTCTTC | CASSFENSPLEQFF
TRBJ2-3 | NA | TRBV7-9 | NA | TGTGCCAGCAGCTTTTCTAGCGAAGATACGCAGTATTTT | CASSFSSEDTQYF
TRBJ1-1 | TRBD1 | TRBV10-3 | NA | TGTGCCATCAGAGGACAGGGGTACAACACTGAAGCTTTCTTT | CAIRGQGYNTEAFF
TRBJ2-1 | NA | TRBV6-5 | NA | TGTGCCAGCAGTCAAGGAGTGAATGAGCAGTTCTTC | CASSQGVNEQFF
TRBJ1-5 | NA | TRBV2 | many | TGTGCCACCGCCCCGGATGCAGGGCGCAATCAGCCCCAGCATTTT | CATAPDAGRNQPQHF
TRBJ2-1 | NA | TRBV2 | NA | TGTGCCAGCAGCAGACAGACCAATGAGCAGTTCTTC | CASSRQTNEQFF
TRBJ2-1 | NA | TRBV30 | NA | TGTGCCTGGAGTGTTTTATCGGGAGAGCAGTTCTTC | CAWSVLSGEQFF
TRBJ2-2 | NA | TRBV7-3 | NA | TGTGCCAGCAGCTCCGTCCCGACCGGGGAGCTGTTTTTT | CASSSVPTGELFF
TRBJ2-5 | NA | TRBV18 | NA | TGTGCCAGCTCACCATACACGGAGACCCAGTACTTC | CASSPYTETQYF
TRBJ2-7 | TRBD1 | TRBV11-2 | NA | TGTGCCAGCAGCTTGGGCAGGGGGCAACAACACGAGCAGTACTTC | CASSLGRGQQHEQYF
TRBJ2-7 | TRBD2 | TRBV4-2 | NA | TGTGCCAGCAGCGAGTCCGACGGGCTAGCGGGAGAGTCCTACGAGCAGTACTTC | CASSESDGLAGESYEQYF
TRBJ1-5 | TRBD1 | TRBV4-1 | NA | TGCGCCAGCAGCCAGCCCACGGGACAGGGGAATAGCAATCAGCCCCAGCATTTT | CASSQPTGQGNSNQPQHF
TRBJ1-1 | TRBD1 | TRBV30 | NA | TGTGCCTGGAGTGTAAAGTACAGGGGGAAAAACACTGAAGCTTTCTTT | CAWSVKYRGKNTEAFF
TRBJ2-5 | NA | TRBV11-2 | NA | TGTGCCAGCAGCTTAGATGGAGCGTTACAAGAGACCCAGTACTTC | CASSLDGALQETQYF
TRBJ1-1 | NA | TRBV2 | NA | TGTGCCAGCAGTGTAGTCCGGGGGAACACTGAAGCTTTCTTT | CASSVVRGNTEAFF